The 30 T cell receptor beta chains below were found in one sample sequenced in a study of blood T cell repertoires in COVID-19. Profiling relied on immunoSEQ multiplex PCR, and the TCRdb table lists in-frame clones only, not all of them. The repertoire consists of around 140,000 clones, with 84% occurring once and the leading ten covering roughly 3.9%. Sample: PBMCs or T cells enriched from blood (not recorded which). The receptors here all came from a man aged 50 to 60 in a cohort exposed to, infected with or recovered from COVID-19 (not recorded which).

The gene calls are TRBV5-8 and TRBJ2-3, with TRBD2 identical over 10 bases. Germline V gene lookup returns CDR1 SGHTS and CDR2 YDEGEE. The CDR3 has 18 residues. V lost 7 bases to trimming and J lost 1 base; unmatched junction nucleotides: 15. In DNA form, the CDR3 reads TGTGCCAGCCCCTTGGGGCTAGCGGGAGAGGAACGCACAGATACGCAGTATTTT. Protein: CASPLGLAGEERTDTQYF. The full variable domain, in which reference TRBV5-8 and TRBJ2-3 provide the parts outside the CDR3, is EAGVTQSPTHLIKTRGQQATLRCSPISGHTSVYWYQQALGLGLQFLLWYDEGEERNRGNFPPRFSGRQFPNYSSELNVNALELEDSALYLCASPLGLAGEERTDTQYFGPGTRLTVL.

This chain joins TRBV6-5 and TRBJ2-2; 7 bases line up with TRBD1. The ends lost 6 bases at V and 7 bases at J; junction bases unmatched: 8. The CDR3 runs 14 residues. Germline CDR1 and CDR2: MNHEY and SVGAGI. As DNA, the CDR3 is TGTGCCAGCAGATTTACAGGGGTCGGCGGGGAGCTGTTTTTT. It codes for CASRFTGVGGELFF.

The chain combines TRBV30 with TRBJ1-6, with no clear D. Germline values: CDR1 GTSNPN, CDR2 SVGIG (reference sequence). Between the trimmed V and J ends, which lost 2 bases and 0 bases, there was a span of 17 bases. The CDR3 is made up of 18 amino acids. Here the CDR3 DNA reads TGTGCCTGGAGTCAACAACCGGGAACTAGCTCCTATAATTCACCCCTCCACTTT. This translates into CAWSQQPGTSSYNSPLHF.

The chain employs TRBV6-2 or TRBV6-3 and TRBJ1-1; D gene unclear. The V and J ends lost 2 bases and 11 bases respectively, with 12 bases between them. The CDR3 spans 12 residues. The V gene's germline CDR1 is MNHEY and CDR2 SVGEGT. CDR3 bases: TGTGCCAGCAGTTACGGTACCGGGTGGGCTTTCTTT. This gives the protein CASSYGTGWAFF.

The V call is TRBV7-9, the J call TRBJ2-2; TRBD2 matches at 8 bases. This CDR3 spans 15 amino acids. V lost 5 bases, J lost 1 base, and 3 bases stayed unmatched. CDR1 is SEHNR, CDR2 FQNEAQ, per germline (reference sequence). Here the CDR3 reads CASSRAGGNTGELFF. CDR3 bases: TGTGCCAGCAGCCGTGCGGGAGGGAACACCGGGGAGCTGTTTTTT.

The rearrangement joins TRBV7-9 to TRBJ2-7, with D possibly TRBD2 on 5 matching bases. The V and J ends lost 4 bases and 4 bases respectively, with 14 bases between them. The CDR3 sequence is 14 residues long. Germline V CDR1 and CDR2: SEHNR, FQNEAQ (reference sequence). CDR3 sequence: CASSSLAPLYEQYF. The CDR3 DNA reads TGTGCCAGCAGCTCTCTAGCACCGTTGTACGAGCAGTACTTC.

The V gene is TRBV7-3, the J gene TRBJ2-7; 10 nucleotides match TRBD2. The CDR3 runs 16 residues. With V trimmed by 6 bases and J by 3 bases, 11 bases remained unmatched. Germline CDR1 reads SGHTA; CDR2 reads FQGTGA. The CDR3 loop reads CASSLFGLAVDYEQYF. CDR3 bases: TGTGCCAGCAGTTTATTCGGACTAGCGGTTGACTACGAGCAGTACTTC. The entire variable domain, with the rest obtained from reference TRBV7-3 and TRBJ2-7, is as follows: GAGVSQTPSNKVTEKGKYVELRCDPISGHTALYWYRQSLGQGPEFLIYFQGTGAADDSGLPNDRFFAVRPEGSVSTLKIQRTERGDSAVYLCASSLFGLAVDYEQYFGPGTRLTVT.

The sample holds one count of this clone. Germline and junction disagree at one end, which may indicate a read error. The CDR3 region has the DNA TGTGCCAGCAGCTTAGCGGAGGCGGGAGGCCACAAGGAGCAGTTCTTC. Protein sequence: CASSLAEAGGHKEQFF. This chain links TRBV7-9 with TRBJ2-1; TRBD2 agrees at 8 bases. Germline V gene sequence: CDR1 SEHNR, CDR2 FQNEAQ (reference sequence). The CDR3 is 16 residues long. Combining the CDR3 with reference TRBV7-9 and TRBJ2-1 gives the whole variable domain DTGVSQNPRHKITKRGQNVTFRCDPISEHNRLYWYRQTLGQGPEFLTYFQNEAQLEKSRLLSDRFSAERPKGSFSTLEIQRTEQGDSAMYLCASSLAEAGGHKEQFFGPGTRLTVL.

The CDR3 region has the DNA TGTGCCAGCAGCGTAGAGGGGGGGACTAGCGACAGCACAGATACGCAGTATTTT. It is translated as CASSVEGGTSDSTDTQYF. This rearrangement joins TRBV9 to TRBJ2-3, with 10 nucleotides matching TRBD2. This CDR3 region has 18 residues. V dropped 0 bases and J dropped 0; count of bases not matched to a gene: 7. Germline lookup yields CDR1 SGDLS and CDR2 YYNGEE.

In its sample, this clone was seen many times. The rearrangement joins TRBV6-2 or TRBV6-3 to TRBJ2-5; the match to TRBD2 covers 8 bases. The length of the CDR3 is 14 residues. The germline V gene encodes CDR1 MNHEY and CDR2 SVGEGT. V lost 2 bases, J lost 7 bases, and 6 bases stayed unmatched. Written as DNA, the CDR3 is TGTGCCAGCAGTTACGAAGCGGGGGCTCGGACCCAGTACTTC. It is translated as CASSYEAGARTQYF.

The chain combines TRBV10-3 with TRBJ2-5, with D perhaps TRBD2 (5 bases). From germline, CDR1 is ENHRY and CDR2 SYGVKD. The CDR3 extends over 12 amino acids. V was shortened by 4 bases and J by 4 bases, with 7 bases between the two germline ends. In nucleotides, the CDR3 is TGTGCCATCAGTGTGAGCGGAGAGACCCAGTACTTC. It yields the protein CAISVSGETQYF.

The rearrangement joins TRBV6-5 to TRBJ1-4; 7 bases align to TRBD1. From germline, CDR1 is MNHEY and CDR2 SVGAGI. J was trimmed by 7 bases and V by 0 bases; bases with no gene match: 5. The CDR3 extends over 15 amino acids. The CDR3 bases are TGTGCCAGCAGTTACTCGACAGGGCGCGTTGAAAAACTGTTTTTT. It codes for CASSYSTGRVEKLFF.

The chain couples TRBV5-6 to TRBJ1-2, with TRBD1 matching 9 bases. Germline-derived CDR1 and CDR2 are SGHDT and YYEEEE. The ends lost 4 bases at V and 8 bases at J; junction bases unmatched: 15. The CDR3 sequence is 16 residues long. DNA of the CDR3: TGTGCCAGCAGCACCTGGACAGGGGAGGGGGCGAGCGGCTACACCTTC. Translation: CASSTWTGEGASGYTF.

V is TRBV6-4 and J is TRBJ2-3, with 9 bases lining up with TRBD2. The germline gives CDR1 MRHNA, CDR2 SNTAGT. The CDR3 spans 13 residues. Trimming cost V 8 bases and J 2 bases; bases outside gene matches: 2. CDR3 protein: CASAGGSTDTQYF. CDR3 sequence (DNA): TGTGCCAGCGCGGGGGGGTCCACAGATACGCAGTATTTT.

CDR3 sequence (DNA): TGTGCCTGGAGTGTAATGGGGAGTGGTAATTCACCCCTCCACTTT. Its translation: CAWSVMGSGNSPLHF. The chain joins TRBV30 to TRBJ1-6; D call uncertain. Germline loops: CDR1 GTSNPN, CDR2 SVGIG (reference sequence). CDR3 length equals 15 residues. Between the trimmed V and J ends, which lost 0 bases and 6 bases, there was a span of 12 bases.

The chain recombines TRBV7-7 with TRBJ2-2; 9 bases line up with TRBD2. Unmatched junction bases numbered 2, after V lost 2 bases and J lost 4 bases. The CDR3 totals 15 residues. Looked up from germline, CDR1 is SSHAT and CDR2 is FNYEAQ (reference sequence). This chain's CDR3 is CASSLSRGGTGELFF. The CDR3 DNA sequence: TGTGCCAGCAGCTTATCGCGGGGGGGCACCGGGGAGCTGTTTTTT.

The J gene is TRBJ1-1, the V gene TRBV11-3, with D hard to call. Germline V CDR1 and CDR2: SGHNT, YENEEA. This CDR3 spans 13 amino acids. Trimming cost V 5 bases and J 5 bases, with 12 bases left between them. CDR3 protein: CASSLTIGTEAFF. CDR3 sequence (DNA): TGTGCCAGCAGCCTAACGATCGGTACTGAAGCTTTCTTT.

This rearrangement joins TRBV7-9 to TRBJ1-1; TRBD1 is a possible D gene (6 bases). CDR1 is SEHNR and CDR2 is FQNEAQ in the germline V gene (reference sequence). This CDR3 contains 12 residues. V was clipped by 5 bases and J by 7 bases, with 11 bases between them. CDR3 loop: CASSPQGNEAFF. The CDR3 region has the DNA TGTGCCAGCAGCCCACAGGGAAATGAAGCTTTCTTT. Combining the CDR3 with reference TRBV7-9 and TRBJ1-1 gives the whole variable domain DTGVSQNPRHKITKRGQNVTFRCDPISEHNRLYWYRQTLGQGPEFLTYFQNEAQLEKSRLLSDRFSAERPKGSFSTLEIQRTEQGDSAMYLCASSPQGNEAFFGQGTRLTVV.

The gene calls are TRBV22-1 and TRBJ2-7; TRBD1, the D gene given by the table, was not confirmed from the DNA. TRBV22-1 is marked as a pseudogene. CDR3 size: 15 residues. The CDR3 loop reads CPGSAVGTADYEQYF. As DNA, the CDR3 is TGTCCTGGGAGCGCAGTCGGGACAGCTGACTACGAGCAGTACTTC.

This sequence joins TRBV9 and TRBJ2-1; 7 bases align to TRBD2. This CDR3 comprises 15 residues. V shed 2 bases and J 4 bases; nucleotides not matched to a gene: 6. Germline CDR1 SGDLS, CDR2 YYNGEE. This CDR3 reads CASSVGLAAYNEQFF. DNA for the CDR3: TGTGCCAGCAGCGTTGGGCTAGCGGCTTACAATGAGCAGTTCTTC.

The V call is TRBV7-2, the J call TRBJ2-2; 7 positions agree with TRBD1. V shed 5 bases and J 4 bases; nucleotides not matched to a gene: 7. This CDR3 spans 15 amino acids. CDR1 and CDR2 (germline): SGHTA, FQGNSA. This CDR3 reads CASSTRQGTTGELFF. The DNA of the CDR3 is TGTGCCAGCAGCACCCGACAGGGTACCACCGGGGAGCTGTTTTTT.

V and J are TRBV18 and TRBJ1-5; D gene uncertain. V lost 7 bases and J lost 7, with 17 bases in between. The germline V gene encodes CDR1 KGHSH and CDR2 LQKENI. This CDR3 has 14 residues. CDR3 bases: TGTGCCAGCTTGACTGGGGAGAAGAGGCAGCCCCAGCATTTT. Its translation: CASLTGEKRQPQHF.

As DNA, the CDR3 is TGTGCCAGCAGCTTGCTGACTAGCGGGGGGGCAGATACGCAGTATTTT. It codes for CASSLLTSGGADTQYF. The V gene is TRBV7-2, the J gene TRBJ2-3, with TRBD2 matching 14 bases. The CDR3 length is 16 residues. J was trimmed by 4 bases and V by 3 bases; bases with no gene match: 3. CDR1 and CDR2 from the germline V gene are SGHTA and FQGNSA.

The V and J genes are TRBV4-3 and TRBJ2-7; a weak D match, TRBD1 (6 bases). Trimming pared 8 bases from V and 4 bases from J, leaving 18 bases between. CDR3 length equals 14 residues. CDR1 and CDR2 (germline): LGHNA, YSLEER. The CDR3 coding sequence is TGCGCCAGCGCCCTGGGGCAGGGGTCTTACGAGCAGTACTTC. Translated: CASALGQGSYEQYF.

The chain uses TRBV7-6 and TRBJ1-4; 8 bases align to TRBD1. The trim removed 4 bases at V and 7 bases at J, leaving 5 bases unmatched. Germline V lookup: CDR1 SGHVS, CDR2 FNYEAQ. CDR3 length: 14 residues. The CDR3: CASSSGQGGEKLFF. The CDR3 nucleotides are TGTGCCAGCAGCTCCGGACAGGGTGGTGAAAAACTGTTTTTT.

The V and J genes are TRBV10-2 and TRBJ1-5; D possibly corresponds to TRBD1 (6 bases). The CDR3 loop spans 14 amino acids. Germline V gene sequence: CDR1 WSHSY, CDR2 SAAADI. V was cut by 4 bases and J by 5 bases, with 12 bases left in between. Here the CDR3 reads CASSGTARDQPQHF. The CDR3 coding sequence is TGCGCCAGCAGTGGGACAGCAAGGGATCAGCCCCAGCATTTT.

The chain links TRBV12-5 to TRBJ2-7; tentative D call: TRBD1 (6 bases). Trimming left V 1 base short and J 4 bases short, with 23 bases between. The CDR3 runs to 18 residues. The germline V gene has CDR1 LGHNT and CDR2 FRNRAP. CDR3: CASGLAERAGAGNYEQYF. Written as DNA, the CDR3 is TGTGCTAGTGGTTTGGCGGAAAGAGCAGGGGCTGGAAATTACGAGCAGTACTTC.

The chain employs TRBV9 and TRBJ1-4; D perhaps matches TRBD1 (5 bases). The germline gives CDR1 SGDLS, CDR2 YYNGEE. Trimming stripped 0 bases from V and 7 bases from J, with 16 bases between. The CDR3 covers 16 residues. CDR3 bases: TGTGCCAGCAGCGTAGACCAGGGTGGATACGGTGAAAAACTGTTTTTT. Translated: CASSVDQGGYGEKLFF.

This clone showed up just a few times. This chain links TRBV19 with TRBJ1-1; D gene unclear. V lost 2 bases and J 10 bases, leaving 11 bases between the germline ends. Germline V lookup: CDR1 LNHDA, CDR2 SQIVND (reference sequence). The CDR3 has 12 amino acids. The CDR3 sequence: CASSIRRGGAFF. CDR3 in DNA: TGTGCCAGTAGTATACGGCGGGGTGGAGCTTTCTTT.

This chain joins TRBV6-6 and TRBJ2-7; 10 bases line up with TRBD1. CDR3 length: 15 amino acids. Germline CDR1 reads MNHNY; CDR2 reads SVGAGI (reference sequence). The ends lost 5 bases at V and 2 bases at J; junction bases unmatched: 6. The CDR3 DNA follows: TGTGCCAGCAGTCTCGGACAGGGGGTGACCTACGAGCAGTACTTC. Residues: CASSLGQGVTYEQYF.